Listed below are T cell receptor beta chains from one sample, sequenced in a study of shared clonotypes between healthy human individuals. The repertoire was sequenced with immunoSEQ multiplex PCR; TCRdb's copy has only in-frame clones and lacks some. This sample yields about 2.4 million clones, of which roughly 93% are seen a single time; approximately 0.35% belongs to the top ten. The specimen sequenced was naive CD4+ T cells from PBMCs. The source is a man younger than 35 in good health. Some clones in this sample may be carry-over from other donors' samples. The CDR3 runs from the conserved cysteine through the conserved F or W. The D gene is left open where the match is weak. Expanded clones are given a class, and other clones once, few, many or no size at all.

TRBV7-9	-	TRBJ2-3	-	TGTGCCAGCAGCTTAGGGGGCCCGAGGGATACGCAGTATTTT	CASSLGGPRDTQYF
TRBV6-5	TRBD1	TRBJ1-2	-	TGTGCCAGCAGTTACTCGGGACAGGGGGTTATCTATGGCTACACCTTC	CASSYSGQGVIYGYTF
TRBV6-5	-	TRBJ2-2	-	TGTGCCAGCATCATCTCAAAGAACACCGGGGAGCTGTTTTTT	CASIISKNTGELFF
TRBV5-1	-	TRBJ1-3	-	TGCGCCAGCAGCGACGTCCGGGGCAGTGGAAACACCATATATTTT	CASSDVRGSGNTIYF
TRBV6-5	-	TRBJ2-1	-	TGTGCCAGCAGTTATCTGCGGGACAGCTATGAGCAGTTCTTC	CASSYLRDSYEQFF
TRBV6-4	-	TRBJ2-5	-	TGTGCCAGCGGGAAGTTAGAGACCCAGTACTTC	CASGKLETQYF
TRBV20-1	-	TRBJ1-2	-	TGCAGTGCAGAGGAAGGTTATGGCTACACCTTC	CSAEEGYGYTF
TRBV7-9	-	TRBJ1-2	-	TGTGCCAGCAGCTTATACGATTCGGGCAGGGACGGCTACACCTTC	CASSLYDSGRDGYTF
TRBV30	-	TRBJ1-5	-	TGTGCCTGGGCCCTGGGCGGGGGGCCCCAGCATTTT	CAWALGGGPQHF
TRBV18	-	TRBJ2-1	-	TGTGCCAGCTCACCACTGGGGGATAACACTGAGCAGTTCTTC	CASSPLGDNTEQFF
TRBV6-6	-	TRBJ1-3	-	TGTGCCAGCTGCTTGGGGGGGACGCCGTCTGGAAACACCATATATTTT	CASCLGGTPSGNTIYF
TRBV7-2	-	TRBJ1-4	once	TGTGCCAGCAGCTTATGGGCGGATGAAAAACTGTTTTTT	CASSLWADEKLFF
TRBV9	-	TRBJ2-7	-	TGTGCCAGCAGCTCCGGGGGGCTAGCGGACTACGAGCAGTACTTC	CASSSGGLADYEQYF
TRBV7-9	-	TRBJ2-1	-	TGTGCCAGCAGCTTAGTTCCAGGGGACAATGAGCAGTTCTTC	CASSLVPGDNEQFF
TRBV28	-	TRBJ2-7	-	TGTGCCAGCAGAGGTGGATGGGCCCTGGACTTC	CASRGGWALDF
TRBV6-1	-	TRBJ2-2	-	TGTGCCAGCAGCAGGGCGTCCCCTGGGGGCGGGGAGCTGTTTTTT	CASSRASPGGGELFF
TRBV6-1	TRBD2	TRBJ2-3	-	TGTGCCAGCAGTGCCCCCTGGGGGAGCGGGGACACAGATACGCAGTATTTT	CASSAPWGSGDTDTQYF
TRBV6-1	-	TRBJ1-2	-	TGTGCCAGCAGTGAAGGGTACAGCTATGGCTACACCTTC	CASSEGYSYGYTF
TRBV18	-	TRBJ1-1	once	TGTGCCAGCTCACCCCGACAGAGGCAGACTGAAGCTTTCTTT	CASSPRQRQTEAFF
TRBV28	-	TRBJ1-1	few	TGTGCCAGCAGTTCAAACACTGAAGCTTTCTTT	CASSSNTEAFF
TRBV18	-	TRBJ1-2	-	TGTGCCAGCTCACCCCCAGGGGATTCTAACTATGGCTACACCTTC	CASSPPGDSNYGYTF
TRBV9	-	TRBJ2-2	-	TGTGCCAGCAGCGTCATCGGCACCGGGGAGCTGTTTTTT	CASSVIGTGELFF
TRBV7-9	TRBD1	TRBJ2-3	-	TGTGCCAGCAGCTTTGGGACAGGGCCCACAGATACGCAGTATTTT	CASSFGTGPTDTQYF
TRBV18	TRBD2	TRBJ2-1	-	TGTGCCAGCTCACCAGGACTAGCGGGAGTGGATGAGCAGTTCTTC	CASSPGLAGVDEQFF
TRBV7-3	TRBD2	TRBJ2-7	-	TGTGCCAGCAGCTACAGCGGGGCATCCTACGAGCAGTACTTC	CASSYSGASYEQYF
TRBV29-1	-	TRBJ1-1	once	TGCAGCGTTGAAGGGCCCGGGGAGACTGAAGCTTTCTTT	CSVEGPGETEAFF
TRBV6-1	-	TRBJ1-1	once	TGTGCCAGCATAGTCTATGAAGCTTTCTTT	CASIVYEAFF
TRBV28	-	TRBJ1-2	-	TGTGCCAGCAGTTTTAGGGGTGGTGGCTACACCTTC	CASSFRGGGYTF
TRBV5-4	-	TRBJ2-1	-	TGTGCCAGCAGCTGGGACTCTACCTACAATGAGCAGTTCTTC	CASSWDSTYNEQFF
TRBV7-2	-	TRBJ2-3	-	TGTGCCAGCAGCTTATTCCAGGGAGGTGCAGATACGCAGTATTTT	CASSLFQGGADTQYF
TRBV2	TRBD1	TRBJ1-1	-	TGTGCCAGCAGTGAAGTGAGGGGGCAGGGTGAAGCTTTCTTT	CASSEVRGQGEAFF
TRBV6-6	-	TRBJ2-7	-	TGTGCCAGCAGTTACTCCTTGACAGAGAAGATCTACGAGCAGTACTTC	CASSYSLTEKIYEQYF
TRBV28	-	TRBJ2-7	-	TGTGCCAGCAGTTTATTGGGAGCGCCCGCCTACGAGCAGTACTTC	CASSLLGAPAYEQYF
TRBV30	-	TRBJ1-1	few	TGTGCCTGGACGGACAGTAGGTACACTGAAGCTTTCTTT	CAWTDSRYTEAFF
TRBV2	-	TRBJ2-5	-	TGTGCCAGCAACGGGCGTCCAGGAGGGACCCAGTACTTC	CASNGRPGGTQYF
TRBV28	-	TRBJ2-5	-	TGTGCCAGCAGTTTTGATGAGACCCAGTACTTC	CASSFDETQYF